This T cell receptor (beta chain) was captured by sequencing in a study of post-analysis software for immune sequencing data. About the research overall: Disease courses included relapsing-remitting, secondary progressive and progressive-relapsing multiple sclerosis. Overall study findings and caveats: Several TRBV segments (TRBV5-6, TRBV5-1 and TRBV20-1 among them) occurred more frequently in patients than in controls. Multiple sclerosis was associated with a significant reduction in normalized Chao1 diversity relative to controls.

Unique molecular identifiers were built into the TCR beta cDNA libraries. A population of 1 to 10 million T cells gave rise to 400,000 to 550,000 cDNA molecules. TCRdb re-called the PCR reads through MiXCR, storing one row per CDR3 protein. The sample contains about 760,000 distinct CDR3 sequences, 25% to 30% of which appear only once. A word on this clonotype: Its antigen is not known.

In germline, CDR1 is KGHDR, CDR2 SFDVKD. This CDR3 is 14 amino acids long. V lost 6 bases and J 6 bases, leaving 15 bases between the germline ends. This sequence joins TRBV24-1 and TRBJ2-3; D gene ambiguous. The sequenced material came from blood. This TCR was recovered from a girl aged 5-17 years with multiple sclerosis. DNA of the CDR3: TGTGCCACCAGTTCGCACAGTATCTCGGATACGCAGTATTTT. Amino acids: CATSSHSISDTQYF.